The T cell receptor beta chain under discussion was sequenced for a study of cytotoxic CD8 clonotypes in ibrutinib-treated CLL. Study details: In all, 10 to 11 patients were relapsed/refractory, some 14 were treatment-naive and 17 to 18 were IGHV unmutated.

Germline V gene sequence: CDR1 LNHDA, CDR2 SQIVND (reference sequence). The CDR3 consists of 17 residues. V lost 7 bases to trimming and J lost 0 bases; unmatched junction nucleotides: 11. TCRdb's copy holds only in-frame clones and misses some; the assay was immunoSEQ multiplex PCR. The data show tens of thousands of clones, 60% to 80% seen once. Only a few counts were recorded for this clone. Sample: PBMCs, taken after 12 months of ibrutinib treatment. The receptor was derived from a human donor with chronic lymphocytic leukemia. The chain couples TRBV19 to TRBJ2-5, with 10 bases matching TRBD1. The CDR3 is CASTKRPGTGDQETQYF. The CDR3 nucleotides read TGTGCCAGTACAAAAAGGCCCGGGACAGGGGACCAAGAGACCCAGTACTTC.